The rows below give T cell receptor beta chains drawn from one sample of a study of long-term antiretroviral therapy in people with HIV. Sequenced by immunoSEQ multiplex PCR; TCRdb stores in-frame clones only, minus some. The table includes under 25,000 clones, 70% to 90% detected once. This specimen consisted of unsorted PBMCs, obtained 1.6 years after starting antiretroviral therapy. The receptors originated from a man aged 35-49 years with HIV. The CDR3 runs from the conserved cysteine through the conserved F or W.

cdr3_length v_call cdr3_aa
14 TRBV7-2 CASSLGQANYGYTF
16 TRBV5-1 CASSLAEGRSTGELFF
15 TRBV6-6 CASSYPPQGNTEAFF
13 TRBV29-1 CSGSHYPTGELFF
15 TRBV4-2 CASSLQGAANYGYTF
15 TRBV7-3 CASSLSGLAGEEQFF
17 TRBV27 CASRHGTGEDGANVLTF
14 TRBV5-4 CASSLGDGPYEQYF
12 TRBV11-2 CASSLVTDTQYF
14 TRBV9 CASSVGYSSYEQYF
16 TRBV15 CATSRGRTSRGNEQFF
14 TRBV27 CASSFGGLVTEAFF
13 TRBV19 CASSPGQGAPEYF
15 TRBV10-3 CAISGREALSGELFF
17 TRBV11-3 CASSPPAGLAGYNEQFF
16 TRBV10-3 CAISGHFSINYNEQFF
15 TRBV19 CASTLSHTGKYEQYF
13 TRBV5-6 CASSRSGGNEQYF
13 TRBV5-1 CASSPGQYNEQFF
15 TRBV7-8 CASSLDGTSSYEQYF